The sequence of this T cell receptor beta chain was determined in a study of blood T cell dynamics during melanoma immunotherapy. CDR1 is SGHDN, CDR2 FVKESK, per germline. Trimming pared 1 base from V and 10 bases from J, leaving 5 bases between. CDR3 length: 11 amino acids. Time point meaning: week 3, after first cycle of checkpoint inhibitor. Disease control meant complete response, partial response or stable disease at 12 weeks. The repertoire was sequenced with immunoSEQ multiplex PCR; TCRdb's copy has only in-frame clones and lacks some. This sample has about 3,500 clones; about 96% occur once, and the top ten carry 0.5%.

V gene TRBV14 combines with J gene TRBJ2-1; D unclear. The sequencing used effector memory CD8+ T cells from blood, collected from a patient treated with checkpoint blockade. The sequence was collected from a human donor with melanoma. The CDR3 here is CASSQGPEQFF. CDR3 bases: TGTGCCAGCAGCCAAGGGCCGGAGCAGTTCTTC.